The 7 T cell receptor beta chains given below trace back to one sample, sequenced in a study of blood T cell repertoires in COVID-19 (dated by TCRdb to about 2020). Library preparation employed the immunoSEQ multiplex PCR assay. TCRdb provides this immuneACCESS table in a form limited to in-frame rearrangements. Some clones are lacking; in checked studies, under half of them reflect an unresolved V gene, and why the rest are absent is not known. The sample table shows hundreds of thousands of clones, and around 85% are seen once. The ten largest clones take up less than 6.5% of the sample. The sample was peripheral blood. The source of these receptors is a man between 45 and 60 years old with active or convalescent COVID-19.

CDR3 protein: CASSLLGGSYNEQFF. The CDR3 DNA reads TGTGCCAGCAGTTTACTCGGGGGCTCCTACAATGAGCAGTTCTTC. The V and J genes are TRBV27 and TRBJ2-1; TRBD2 might be the D (6 bases). V lost 2 bases and J 0 bases, leaving 8 bases between the germline ends. Germline CDR1 reads MNHEY; CDR2 reads SMNVEV (reference sequence). The CDR3 is 15 residues long.

The chain has TRBV7-3 and TRBJ1-2; 7 bases line up with TRBD1. Germline CDR1 and CDR2: SGHTA and FQGTGA. This CDR3 region has 13 residues. The J segment lost 2 bases and the V segment lost 5 bases, leaving 2 bases of the junction unmatched. The chain's CDR3 is CASSQGQNYGYTF. CDR3 in DNA: TGTGCCAGCAGCCAGGGACAGAACTATGGCTACACCTTC.

This chain connects TRBV7-8 to TRBJ1-6; possibly TRBD1 for D (6 bases). Germline V gene data show CDR1 as SGHVS and CDR2 as FQNEAQ. The CDR3 is made up of 15 amino acids. V lost 1 base and J 7 bases, leaving 11 bases between the germline ends. CDR3 DNA sequence: TGTGCCAGCAGCTTAGGAGGGACAATAAATTCACCCCTCCACTTT. This sequence encodes CASSLGGTINSPLHF.

The sample holds a few counts of this clone. The CDR3 region is CASSSGAGLYEQYF. CDR3 DNA: TGTGCCAGCAGTTCGGGAGCGGGGCTCTACGAGCAGTACTTC. The rearrangement joins TRBV5-5 to TRBJ2-7, with 7 positions matching TRBD2. The CDR3 is made up of 14 amino acids. The trim removed 5 bases at V and 3 bases at J, leaving 8 bases unmatched. Germline V gene sequence: CDR1 SGHKS, CDR2 YYEKEE (reference sequence).

The chain is built from TRBV4-3 and TRBJ1-4; 8 nucleotides line up with TRBD1. Germline lookup yields CDR1 LGHNA and CDR2 YSLEER. The CDR3 sequence is 20 residues long. Trimming took 0 bases from V and 7 from J; bases not matched to a gene: 19. CDR3 DNA sequence: TGCGCCAGCAGCCAAGATCTCGGCAGGGGGACAGGCCTGAGGGGTGAAAAACTGTTTTTT. Its protein is CASSQDLGRGTGLRGEKLFF.

The J gene is TRBJ1-5, the V gene TRBV28; 8 positions match TRBD1. CDR1 is MDHEN, CDR2 SYDVKM, per germline. The CDR3 is 14 residues long. V gave up 9 bases and J gave up 7 bases; unmatched junction bases: 11. The CDR3 nucleotides read TGTGCCAGTCTAATGTCAGGGGGCCTGCAGCCCCAGCATTTT. Translating it yields CASLMSGGLQPQHF.

The gene calls are TRBV5-1 and TRBJ2-1; D unclear. This CDR3 has 12 residues. V was cut by 7 bases and J by 6 bases, with 11 bases left in between. Germline CDR1 and CDR2: SGHRS and YFSETQ. The CDR3 loop reads CASFLDGNEQFF. The CDR3 DNA is TGCGCCAGCTTTCTAGACGGCAATGAGCAGTTCTTC. The full variable domain, completed using reference TRBV5-1 and TRBJ2-1, is KAGVTQTPRYLIKTRGQQVTLSCSPISGHRSVSWYQQTPGQGLQFLFEYFSETQRNKGNFPGRFSGRQFSNSRSEMNVSTLELGDSALYLCASFLDGNEQFFGPGTRLTVL.